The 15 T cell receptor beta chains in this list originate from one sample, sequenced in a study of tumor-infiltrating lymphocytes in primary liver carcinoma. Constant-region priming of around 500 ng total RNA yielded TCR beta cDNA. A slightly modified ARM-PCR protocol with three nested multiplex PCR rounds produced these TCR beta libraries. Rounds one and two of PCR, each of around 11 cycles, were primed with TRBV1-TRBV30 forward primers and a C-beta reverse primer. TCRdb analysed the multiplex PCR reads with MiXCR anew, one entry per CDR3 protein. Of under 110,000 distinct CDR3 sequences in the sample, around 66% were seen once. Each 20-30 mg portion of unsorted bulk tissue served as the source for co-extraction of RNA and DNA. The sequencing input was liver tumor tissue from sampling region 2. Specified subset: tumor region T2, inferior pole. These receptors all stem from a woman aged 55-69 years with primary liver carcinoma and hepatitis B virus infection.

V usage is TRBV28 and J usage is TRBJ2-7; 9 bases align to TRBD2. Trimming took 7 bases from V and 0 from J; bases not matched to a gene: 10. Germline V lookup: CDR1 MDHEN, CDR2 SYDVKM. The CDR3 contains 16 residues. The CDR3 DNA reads TGTGCCAGCAATCTGCGGGCGGGAGGGCCCTCCTACGAGCAGTACTTC. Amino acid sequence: CASNLRAGGPSYEQYF. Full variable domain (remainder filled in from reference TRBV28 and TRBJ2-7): DVKVTQSSRYLVKRTGEKVFLECVQDMDHENMFWYRQDPGLGLRLIYFSYDVKMKEKGDIPEGYSVSREKKERFSLILESASTNQTSMYLCASNLRAGGPSYEQYFGPGTRLTVT.

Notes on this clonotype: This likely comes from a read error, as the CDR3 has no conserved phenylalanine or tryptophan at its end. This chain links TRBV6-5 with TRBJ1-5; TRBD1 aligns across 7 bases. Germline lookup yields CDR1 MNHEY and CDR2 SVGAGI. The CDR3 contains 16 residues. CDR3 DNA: TGTGCCAGCAGCCTCCGGGGACCCAGGGGGTATCAGCTCCAGCATCTT. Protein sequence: CASSLRGPRGYQLQHL.

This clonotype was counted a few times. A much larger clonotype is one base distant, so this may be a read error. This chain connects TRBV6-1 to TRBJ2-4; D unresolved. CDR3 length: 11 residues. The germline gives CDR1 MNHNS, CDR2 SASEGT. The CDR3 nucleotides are TGTACCACCGCGGCCAAAAACATTCAGTACTTC. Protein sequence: CTTAAKNIQYF.

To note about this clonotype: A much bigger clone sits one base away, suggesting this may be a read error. The CDR3 sequence: CASSQHGSTDTQYF. In DNA, the CDR3 is TGTGCCAGCAGCCAACATGGAAGCACAGATACGCAGTATTTT. The J gene is TRBJ2-3, the V gene TRBV4-2; no clear D. Trimming pared 2 bases from V and 0 bases from J, leaving 6 bases between. CDR1 and CDR2 (germline): LGHNA, YNFKEQ. The CDR3 sequence is 14 residues long.

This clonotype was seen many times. This CDR3 is CATSDLHNRDNSPLHF. For the CDR3, the DNA is TGTGCCACCAGTGATTTGCATAACAGGGATAATTCACCCCTCCACTTT. V usage is TRBV24-1 and J usage is TRBJ1-6; D might be TRBD1 (6 bases). The CDR3 is made up of 16 amino acids. CDR1 is KGHDR and CDR2 is SFDVKD in the germline V gene. V was trimmed by 0 bases and J by 5 bases, leaving 10 bases between them.

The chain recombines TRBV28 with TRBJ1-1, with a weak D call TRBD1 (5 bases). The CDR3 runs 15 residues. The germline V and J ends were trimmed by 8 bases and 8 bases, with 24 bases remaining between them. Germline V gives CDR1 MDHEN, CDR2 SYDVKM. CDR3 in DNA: TGTGCCAGCGGGGCGTCGCTCGACCAGGGCACCGAAGCTTTCTTT. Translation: CASGASLDQGTEAFF.

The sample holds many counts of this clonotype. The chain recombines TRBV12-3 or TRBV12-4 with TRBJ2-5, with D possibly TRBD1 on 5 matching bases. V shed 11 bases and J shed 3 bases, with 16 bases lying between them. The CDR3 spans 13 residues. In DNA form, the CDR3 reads TGTGCCTCTACGTACAGGACCGAAGAGACCCAGTACTTC. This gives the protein CASTYRTEETQYF.

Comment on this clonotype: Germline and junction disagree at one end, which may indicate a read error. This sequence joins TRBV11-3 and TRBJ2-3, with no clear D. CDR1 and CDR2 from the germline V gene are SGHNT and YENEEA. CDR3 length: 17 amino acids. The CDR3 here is CASSLSFQPLRTDMQYF. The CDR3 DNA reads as TGTGCCAGCAGCTTATCGTTTCAGCCGCTGCGGACGGATATGCAGTATTTT.

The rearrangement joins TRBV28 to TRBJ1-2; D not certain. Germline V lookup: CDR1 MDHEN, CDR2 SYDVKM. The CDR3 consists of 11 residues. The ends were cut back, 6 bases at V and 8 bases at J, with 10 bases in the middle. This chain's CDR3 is CASRIMGGYTF. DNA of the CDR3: TGTGCCAGCAGGATCATGGGAGGCTACACCTTC.

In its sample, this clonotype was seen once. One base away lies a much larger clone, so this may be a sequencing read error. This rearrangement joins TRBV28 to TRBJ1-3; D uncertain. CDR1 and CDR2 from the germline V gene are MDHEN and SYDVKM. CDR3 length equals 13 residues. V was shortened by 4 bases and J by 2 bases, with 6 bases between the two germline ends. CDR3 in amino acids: CASSSCPGNTIYF. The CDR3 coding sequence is TGTGCCAGCAGTTCCTGTCCTGGAAACACCATATATTTT.

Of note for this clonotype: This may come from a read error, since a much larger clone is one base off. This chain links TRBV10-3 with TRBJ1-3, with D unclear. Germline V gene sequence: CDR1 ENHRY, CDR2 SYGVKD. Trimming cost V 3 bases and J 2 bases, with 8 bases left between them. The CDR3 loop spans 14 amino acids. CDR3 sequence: CAISDPGTGNTIYF. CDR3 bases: TGTGCCATCAGTGATCCCGGCACTGGAAACACCATATATTTT.

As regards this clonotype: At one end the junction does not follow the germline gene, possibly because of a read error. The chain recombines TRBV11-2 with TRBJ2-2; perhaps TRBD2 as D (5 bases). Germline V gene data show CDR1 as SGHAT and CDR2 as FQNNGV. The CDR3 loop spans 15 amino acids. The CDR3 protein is CVSNLILANTGELFF. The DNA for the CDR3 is TGTGTCAGCAACTTAATACTAGCGAACACCGGGGAGCTGTTTTTT.

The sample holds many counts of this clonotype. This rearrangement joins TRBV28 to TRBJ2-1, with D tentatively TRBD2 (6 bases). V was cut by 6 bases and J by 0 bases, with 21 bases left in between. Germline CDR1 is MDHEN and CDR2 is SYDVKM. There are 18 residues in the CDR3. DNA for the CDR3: TGTGCCAGCAGCCCCGCAGGTTGGGGGGAGAGCTCCTACAATGAGCAGTTCTTC. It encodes CASSPAGWGESSYNEQFF.

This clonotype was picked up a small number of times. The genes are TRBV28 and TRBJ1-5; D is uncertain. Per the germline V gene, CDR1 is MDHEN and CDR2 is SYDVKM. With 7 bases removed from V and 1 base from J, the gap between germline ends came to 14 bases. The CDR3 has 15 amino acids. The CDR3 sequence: CASNNRAPSNQPQHF. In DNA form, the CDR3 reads TGTGCCAGCAATAATCGAGCACCAAGCAATCAGCCCCAGCATTTT. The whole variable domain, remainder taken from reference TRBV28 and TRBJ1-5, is DVKVTQSSRYLVKRTGEKVFLECVQDMDHENMFWYRQDPGLGLRLIYFSYDVKMKEKGDIPEGYSVSREKKERFSLILESASTNQTSMYLCASNNRAPSNQPQHFGDGTRLSIL.

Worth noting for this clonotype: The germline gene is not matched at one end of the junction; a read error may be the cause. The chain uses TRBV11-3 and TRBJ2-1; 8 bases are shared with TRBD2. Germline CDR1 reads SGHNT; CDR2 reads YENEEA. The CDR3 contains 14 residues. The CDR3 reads CTSNLSGSTNEQFF. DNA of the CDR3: TGTACCAGCAACTTAAGCGGGAGCACTAATGAGCAGTTCTTC. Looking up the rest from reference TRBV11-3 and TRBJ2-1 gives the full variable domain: EAGVVQSPRYKIIEKKQPVAFWCNPISGHNTLYWYLQNLGQGPELLIRYENEEAVDDSQLPKDRFSAERLKGVDSTLKIQPAELGDSAVYLCTSNLSGSTNEQFFGPGTRLTVL.